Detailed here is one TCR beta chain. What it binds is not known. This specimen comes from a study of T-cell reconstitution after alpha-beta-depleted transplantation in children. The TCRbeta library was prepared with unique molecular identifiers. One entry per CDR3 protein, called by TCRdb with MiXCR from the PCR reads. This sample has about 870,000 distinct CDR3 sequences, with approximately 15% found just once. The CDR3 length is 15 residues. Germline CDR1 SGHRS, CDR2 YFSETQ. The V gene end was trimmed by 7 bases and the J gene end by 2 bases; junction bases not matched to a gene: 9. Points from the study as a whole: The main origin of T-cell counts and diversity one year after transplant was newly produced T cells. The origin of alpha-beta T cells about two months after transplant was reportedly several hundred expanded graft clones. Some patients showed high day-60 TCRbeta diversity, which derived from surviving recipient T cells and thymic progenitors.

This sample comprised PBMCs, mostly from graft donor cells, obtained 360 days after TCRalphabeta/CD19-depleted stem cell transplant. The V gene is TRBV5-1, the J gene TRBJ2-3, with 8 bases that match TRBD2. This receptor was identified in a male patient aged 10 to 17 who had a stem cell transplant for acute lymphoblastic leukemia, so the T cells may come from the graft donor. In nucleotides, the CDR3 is TGCGCCAGCTTTTCCGGGAGGGCCATCACAGATACGCAGTATTTT. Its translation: CASFSGRAITDTQYF.